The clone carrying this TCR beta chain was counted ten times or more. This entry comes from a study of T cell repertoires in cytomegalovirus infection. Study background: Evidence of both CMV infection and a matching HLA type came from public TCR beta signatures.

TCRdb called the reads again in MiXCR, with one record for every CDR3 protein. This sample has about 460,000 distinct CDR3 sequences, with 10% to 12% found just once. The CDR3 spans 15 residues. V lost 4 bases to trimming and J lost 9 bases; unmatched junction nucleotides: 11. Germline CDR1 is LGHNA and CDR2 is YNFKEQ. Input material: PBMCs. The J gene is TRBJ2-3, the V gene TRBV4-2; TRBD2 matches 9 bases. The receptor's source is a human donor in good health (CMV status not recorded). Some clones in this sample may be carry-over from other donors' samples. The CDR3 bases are TGTGCCAGCAGCCTGGGGGAGGAGCGGGAGGAAACGCAGTATTTT. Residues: CASSLGEEREETQYF.